This T cell receptor beta chain was observed in a study of T cells in Graves' hyperthyroidism and ophthalmopathy. On this clonotype: Its antigen remains unknown.

Regions amplified from RNA transcripts were the TCR beta CDR3 regions. Carried out on the TCR CDR3, a first-round RT-PCR used the HTBI primer set. TCRdb reprocessed the multiplex PCR reads via MiXCR and lists one record per CDR3 protein. The repertoire holds 700,000 to 950,000 distinct CDR3 sequences, with 30% to 40% as singletons. Germline assignment: CDR1 MNHEY and CDR2 SVGAGI. Trimming shortened V by 6 bases and J by 4 bases, and 15 bases separated the two germline ends. The CDR3 totals 14 residues. Study observations and caveats: In the analysis, a 13 V-J model separated ophthalmopathy from stable hyperthyroidism. Most clonotypes expanded in the thyroid (above 0.001) were also present in blood. Model-based prediction identified ophthalmopathy a median 6.5 months prior to its onset.

PBMCs stemmed from less than 13 ml fresh peripheral blood. The chain joins TRBV6-5 to TRBJ1-2; tentative D call: TRBD1 (5 bases). The clonotype was recovered from a middle-aged woman with Graves' hyperthyroidism. The sample taken for sequencing was blood. The CDR3 spells CASRNNRRGYGYTF. Written as DNA, the CDR3 is TGTGCCAGCAGAAACAACAGGAGAGGCTATGGCTACACCTTC.